The entry below gives a single TCR beta chain sequence along with its context. Its specificity is unknown. The authors reverse transcribed all of the isolated RNA, so sequencing captured expressed TCRB transcripts. This table comes from immunoSEQ multiplex PCR, and its TCRdb copy is limited to in-frame clones, with some not included. Among 300,000 or so clones listed, about 14% were seen once. This specimen comes from a study of beta chain features in type 1 diabetes. General study findings and limits: Within each of all four CD4+ subsets, Type 1 diabetes patients had TCRB CDR3s that were moderately but significantly shorter.

The CDR3 runs 13 residues. The germline gives CDR1 SNHLY, CDR2 FYNNEI. Trimming stripped 6 bases from V and 5 bases from J, with 10 bases between. Sequences were obtained from naive CD4+ T cells from blood. This TCR came from a woman between 18 and 30 years old with type 1 diabetes. The V and J genes are TRBV2 and TRBJ2-2, with D tentatively TRBD2 (6 bases). The CDR3 loop reads CASRRLGTGELFF. CDR3 nucleotides: TGTGCCAGCAGAAGACTAGGAACCGGGGAGCTGTTTTTT.